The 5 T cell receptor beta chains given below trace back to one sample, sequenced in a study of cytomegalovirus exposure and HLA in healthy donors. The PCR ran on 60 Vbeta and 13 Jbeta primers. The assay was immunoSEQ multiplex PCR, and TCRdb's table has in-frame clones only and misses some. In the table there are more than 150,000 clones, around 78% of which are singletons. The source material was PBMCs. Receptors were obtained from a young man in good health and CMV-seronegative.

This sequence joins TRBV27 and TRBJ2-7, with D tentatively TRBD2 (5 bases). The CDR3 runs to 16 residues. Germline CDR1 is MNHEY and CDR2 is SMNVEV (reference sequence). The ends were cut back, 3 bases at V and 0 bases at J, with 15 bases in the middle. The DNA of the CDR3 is TGTGCCAGCAGTTTGGAGGATAGAAGAAGCTCCTACGAGCAGTACTTC. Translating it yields CASSLEDRRSSYEQYF.

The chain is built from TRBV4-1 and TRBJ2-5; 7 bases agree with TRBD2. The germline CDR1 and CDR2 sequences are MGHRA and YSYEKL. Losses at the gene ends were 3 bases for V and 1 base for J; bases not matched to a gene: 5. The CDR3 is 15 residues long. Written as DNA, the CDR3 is TGCGCCAGCAGCCACCCACTAGCGATCCAAGAGACCCAGTACTTC. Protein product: CASSHPLAIQETQYF.

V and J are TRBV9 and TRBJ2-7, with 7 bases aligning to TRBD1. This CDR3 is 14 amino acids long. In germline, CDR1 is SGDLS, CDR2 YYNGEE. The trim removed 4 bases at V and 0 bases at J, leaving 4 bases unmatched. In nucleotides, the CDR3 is TGTGCCAGCAGCCCAGGGACAGCCTCCTACGAGCAGTACTTC. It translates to CASSPGTASYEQYF. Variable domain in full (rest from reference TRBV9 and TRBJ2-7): DSGVTQTPKHLITATGQRVTLRCSPRSGDLSVYWYQQSLDQGLQFLIQYYNGEERAKGNILERFSAQQFPDLHSELNLSSLELGDSALYFCASSPGTASYEQYFGPGTRLTVT.

As DNA, the CDR3 is TGTGCCAGCAGCGTAGCGGGGGGCCGTGTGGCAGATACGCAGTATTTT. This codes for CASSVAGGRVADTQYF. The chain joins TRBV9 to TRBJ2-3; D possibly corresponds to TRBD2 (7 bases). V was pared by 0 bases and J by 4 bases, with 15 bases between. Germline values: CDR1 SGDLS, CDR2 YYNGEE. This CDR3 is built from 16 residues.

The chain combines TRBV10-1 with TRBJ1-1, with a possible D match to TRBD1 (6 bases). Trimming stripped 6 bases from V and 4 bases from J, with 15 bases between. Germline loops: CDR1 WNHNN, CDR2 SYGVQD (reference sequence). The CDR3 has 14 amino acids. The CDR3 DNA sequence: TGCGCCAGCAGACGCCCGTGGGGGCCCACTGAAGCTTTCTTT. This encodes CASRRPWGPTEAFF.